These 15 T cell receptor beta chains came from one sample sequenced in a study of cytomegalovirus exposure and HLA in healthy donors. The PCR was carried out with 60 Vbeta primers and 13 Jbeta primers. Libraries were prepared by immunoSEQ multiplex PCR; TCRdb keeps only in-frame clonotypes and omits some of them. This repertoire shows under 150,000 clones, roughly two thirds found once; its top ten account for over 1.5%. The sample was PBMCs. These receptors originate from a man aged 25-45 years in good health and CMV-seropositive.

CDR3 sequence reads: CSVQSSGNTIYF. CDR3 nucleotides: TGCAGCGTGCAGTCCTCTGGAAACACCATATATTTT. The chain uses TRBV29-1 and TRBJ1-3, with D unresolved. The germline V gene has CDR1 SQVTM and CDR2 ANQGSEA. The CDR3 length is 12 residues. Trimming took 6 bases from V and 0 from J, leaving 6 bases between them. Based on the CDR3 plus reference TRBV29-1 and TRBJ1-3, the full variable domain is SAVISQKPSRDICQRGTSLTIQCQVDSQVTMMFWYRQQPGQSLTLIATANQGSEATYESGFVIDKFPISRPNLTFSTLTVSNMSPEDSSIYLCSVQSSGNTIYFGEGSWLTVV.

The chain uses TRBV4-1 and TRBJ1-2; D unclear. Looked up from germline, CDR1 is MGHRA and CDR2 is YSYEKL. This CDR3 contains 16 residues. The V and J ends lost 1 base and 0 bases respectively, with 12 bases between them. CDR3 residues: CASSQVMYAANYGYTF. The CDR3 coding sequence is TGCGCCAGCAGCCAAGTTATGTATGCAGCTAACTATGGCTACACCTTC.

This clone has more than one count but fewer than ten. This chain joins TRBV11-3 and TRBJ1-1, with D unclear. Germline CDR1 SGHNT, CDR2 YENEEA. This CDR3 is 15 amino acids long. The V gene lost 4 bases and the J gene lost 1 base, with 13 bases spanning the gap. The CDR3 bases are TGTGCCAGCAGCTCATGGAGAAAACAGAACACTGAAGCTTTCTTT. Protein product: CASSSWRKQNTEAFF.

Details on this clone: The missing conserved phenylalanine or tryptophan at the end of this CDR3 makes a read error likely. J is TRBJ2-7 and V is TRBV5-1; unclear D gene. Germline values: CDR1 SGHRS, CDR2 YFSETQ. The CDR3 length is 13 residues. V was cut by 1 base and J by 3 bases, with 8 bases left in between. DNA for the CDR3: TGCGCCAGCAGCTTGTCGCGGAGCTACGAGCAGTACCTC. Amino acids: CASSLSRSYEQYL.

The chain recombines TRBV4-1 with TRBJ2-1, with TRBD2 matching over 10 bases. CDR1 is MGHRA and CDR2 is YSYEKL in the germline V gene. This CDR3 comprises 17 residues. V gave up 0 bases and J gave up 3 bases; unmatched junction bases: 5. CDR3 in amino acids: CASSQDLAGEIYNEQFF. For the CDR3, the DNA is TGCGCCAGCAGCCAAGATCTAGCGGGAGAAATCTACAATGAGCAGTTCTTC.

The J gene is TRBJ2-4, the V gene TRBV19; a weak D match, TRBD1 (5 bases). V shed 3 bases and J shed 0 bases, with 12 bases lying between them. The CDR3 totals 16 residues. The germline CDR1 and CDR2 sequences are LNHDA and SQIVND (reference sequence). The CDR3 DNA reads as TGTGCCAGTAGTATTTTAGGGGAAATAGCCAAAAACATTCAGTACTTC. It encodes CASSILGEIAKNIQYF.

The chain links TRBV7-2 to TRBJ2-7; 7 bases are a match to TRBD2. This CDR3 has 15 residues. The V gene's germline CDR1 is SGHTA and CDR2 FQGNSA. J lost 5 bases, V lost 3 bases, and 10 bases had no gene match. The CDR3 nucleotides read TGTGCCAGCAGCTTTGGGGGGGATGTTCTCGACGAGCAGTACTTC. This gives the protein CASSFGGDVLDEQYF.

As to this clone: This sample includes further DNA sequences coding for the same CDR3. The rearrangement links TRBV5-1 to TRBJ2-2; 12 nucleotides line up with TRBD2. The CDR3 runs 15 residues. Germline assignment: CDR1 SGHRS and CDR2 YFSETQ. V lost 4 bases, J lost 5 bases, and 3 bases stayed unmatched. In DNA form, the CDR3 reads TGCGCCAGCAGCCGACTAGCGGGAGATACCGGGGAGCTGTTTTTT. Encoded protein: CASSRLAGDTGELFF.

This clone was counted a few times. Written as DNA, the CDR3 is TGTGCCAGCAGCTTCCCCGGCGGGAACACAGATACGCAGTATTTT. Protein: CASSFPGGNTDTQYF. This chain uses TRBV7-2 with TRBJ2-3; D is possibly TRBD2 (6 bases). Trimming shortened V by 3 bases and J by 2 bases, and 12 bases separated the two germline ends. Germline assignment: CDR1 SGHTA and CDR2 FQGNSA. The CDR3 contains 15 residues.

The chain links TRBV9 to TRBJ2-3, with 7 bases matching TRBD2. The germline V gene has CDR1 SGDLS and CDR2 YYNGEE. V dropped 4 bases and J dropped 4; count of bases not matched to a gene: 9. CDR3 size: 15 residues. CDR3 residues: CASSPERDLPDTQYF. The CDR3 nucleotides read TGTGCCAGCAGCCCTGAGCGGGACTTGCCAGATACGCAGTATTTT.

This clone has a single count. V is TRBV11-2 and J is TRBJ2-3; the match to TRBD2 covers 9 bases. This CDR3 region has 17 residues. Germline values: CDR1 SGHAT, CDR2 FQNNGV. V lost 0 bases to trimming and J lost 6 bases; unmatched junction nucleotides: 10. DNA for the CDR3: TGTGCCAGCAGCTTAGAGCTAGCGGGGAGGCCCCCGGATACGCAGTATTTT. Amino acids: CASSLELAGRPPDTQYF.

Here the CDR3 reads CASSRGTSGRAGTGELFF. The CDR3 DNA reads TGCGCCAGCAGCCGAGGGACTAGCGGGAGAGCTGGCACCGGGGAGCTGTTTTTT. The chain recombines TRBV5-1 with TRBJ2-2, with 14 bases aligning to TRBD2. V shed 4 bases, J shed 4 bases, and the junction held 9 bases outside the gene matches. Per germline, CDR1 SGHRS and CDR2 YFSETQ. The CDR3 has 18 amino acids.

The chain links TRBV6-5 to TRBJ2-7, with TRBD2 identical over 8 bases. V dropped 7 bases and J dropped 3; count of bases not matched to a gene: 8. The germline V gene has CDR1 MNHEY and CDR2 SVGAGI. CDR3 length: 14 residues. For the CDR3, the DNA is TGTGCCAGCACATCGGCGGGAGGTGGCTACGAGCAGTACTTC. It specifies CASTSAGGGYEQYF.

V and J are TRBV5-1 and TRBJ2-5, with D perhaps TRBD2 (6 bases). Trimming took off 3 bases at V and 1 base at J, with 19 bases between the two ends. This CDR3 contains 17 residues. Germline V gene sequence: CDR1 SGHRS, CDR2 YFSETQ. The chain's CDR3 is CASSYNWGLGPQETQYF. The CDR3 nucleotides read TGCGCCAGCAGCTATAACTGGGGACTGGGCCCCCAAGAGACCCAGTACTTC.

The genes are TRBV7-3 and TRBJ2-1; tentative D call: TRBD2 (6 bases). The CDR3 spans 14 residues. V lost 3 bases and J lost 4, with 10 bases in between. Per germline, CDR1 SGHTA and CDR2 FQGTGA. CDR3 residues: CASSFGGMYNEQFF. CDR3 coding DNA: TGTGCCAGCAGCTTTGGCGGGATGTACAATGAGCAGTTCTTC.